This TCR beta chain was observed in a study of cytomegalovirus exposure and HLA in healthy donors. Vbeta (60) and Jbeta (13) primers were used in the PCR. Clones were sequenced by immunoSEQ multiplex PCR, and TCRdb holds only the in-frame ones, with some missing. This sample has about 93,000 clones, with roughly four fifths found just once. Sample: PBMCs. The TCR was taken from a man younger than 40 in good health and CMV-seronegative.

The CDR3 loop is CASSSLLRGKVYEQFF. CDR3 nucleotides: TGTGCCAGCAGCTCCCTTTTACGGGGGAAAGTGTATGAGCAGTTCTTC. This chain uses TRBV7-9 with TRBJ2-1; D might be TRBD2 (6 bases). This CDR3 is built from 16 residues. Looked up from germline, CDR1 is SEHNR and CDR2 is FQNEAQ (reference sequence). V lost 4 bases, J lost 8 bases, and 21 bases lay in between.